The 25 T cell receptor beta chains below all came from one sample that was sequenced in a study of blood T cell repertoires in COVID-19. Libraries were prepared by immunoSEQ multiplex PCR; TCRdb keeps only in-frame clonotypes and omits some of them. The repertoire holds some 320,000 clones, with under 90% as singletons. The sample comprised PBMCs or T cells enriched from blood (not recorded which). The source is a woman between 45 and 65 years old who had been exposed to COVID-19.

The rearrangement uses TRBV2 and TRBJ2-1; 9 bases map to TRBD2. Germline CDR1 SNHLY, CDR2 FYNNEI. The V segment lost 2 bases and the J segment 8 bases; nucleotides outside the gene matches: 7. The CDR3 totals 15 residues. Here the CDR3 DNA reads TGTGCCAGCAGTGAACGGCGGGGGGGCCGCGATGAGCAGTTCTTC. Translation gives CASSERRGGRDEQFF.

The genes are TRBV3-1 (or the pseudogene TRBV3-2) and TRBJ1-4; tentatively, D is TRBD1 (5 bases). Germline V gene lookup returns CDR1 LGHDT and CDR2 YNNKEL (reference sequence). V lost 3 bases and J 4 bases, leaving 12 bases between the germline ends. The CDR3 runs to 15 residues. The CDR3 DNA reads as TGTGCCAGCAGCCAGAACAGGATCCTTAATGAAAAACTGTTTTTT. Amino acid sequence: CASSQNRILNEKLFF.

V and J are TRBV5-8 and TRBJ1-2; D gene ambiguous. V was pared by 0 bases and J by 4 bases, with 10 bases between. Per germline, CDR1 SGHTS and CDR2 YDEGEE. The CDR3 has 14 residues. The CDR3 loop is CASSLVFSPYGYTF. CDR3 nucleotides: TGTGCCAGCAGCTTGGTGTTCAGTCCCTATGGCTACACCTTC.

The rearrangement links TRBV9 to TRBJ2-5; 10 bases are a match to TRBD2. After removal of 0 bases from V and 7 bases from J, the junction contained 9 bases not matched to a gene. Germline lookup yields CDR1 SGDLS and CDR2 YYNGEE. The CDR3 has 16 residues. The CDR3 sequence is CASSVDIAGGQSTQYF. DNA for the CDR3: TGTGCCAGCAGCGTAGATATAGCGGGGGGCCAGTCGACCCAGTACTTC. Looking up the rest from reference TRBV9 and TRBJ2-5 gives the full variable domain: DSGVTQTPKHLITATGQRVTLRCSPRSGDLSVYWYQQSLDQGLQFLIQYYNGEERAKGNILERFSAQQFPDLHSELNLSSLELGDSALYFCASSVDIAGGQSTQYFGPGTRLLVL.

J is TRBJ2-5 and V is TRBV9; 9 nucleotides match TRBD2. The CDR3 has 15 amino acids. Trimming took 7 bases from V and 1 from J; bases not matched to a gene: 8. The germline V gene has CDR1 SGDLS and CDR2 YYNGEE. The CDR3 reads CASSEAGGPQETQYF. DNA for the CDR3: TGTGCCAGCTCCGAGGCGGGGGGGCCCCAAGAGACCCAGTACTTC.

The chain is built from TRBV2 and TRBJ1-1, with a possible D match to TRBD1 (5 bases). The CDR3 length is 19 residues. With 11 bases removed from V and 4 bases from J, the gap between germline ends came to 35 bases. Germline assignment: CDR1 SNHLY and CDR2 FYNNEI. The CDR3 here is CAHSQYQAGTGGGITEAFF. CDR3 coding DNA: TGTGCCCACTCCCAGTATCAAGCCGGGACCGGGGGAGGTATCACTGAAGCTTTCTTT.

V is TRBV18 and J is TRBJ1-2; 9 bases are a match to TRBD1. The CDR3 has 16 residues. Per germline, CDR1 KGHSH and CDR2 LQKENI. V trimming: 5 bases; J trimming: 6 bases; junction bases outside the gene matches: 13. DNA of the CDR3: TGTGCCAGCTCAGGAACCGGGACAGGGTTCTTTGATGGCTACACCTTC. Translation: CASSGTGTGFFDGYTF.

V gene TRBV7-2 combines with J gene TRBJ2-7, with unresolved D. This CDR3 has 13 amino acids. V lost 4 bases, J lost 0 bases, and 7 bases lay in between. The V gene's germline CDR1 is SGHTA and CDR2 FQGNSA. CDR3 loop: CASSSRSSYEQYF. The DNA of the CDR3 is TGTGCCAGCAGCTCTAGGAGCTCCTACGAGCAGTACTTC.

The chain joins TRBV7-2 to TRBJ2-7; unclear D gene. CDR3 length: 13 amino acids. Trimming removed 1 base from V and 2 bases from J, with 6 bases in between. The V gene's germline CDR1 is SGHTA and CDR2 FQGNSA. The CDR3 protein is CASSLGGTYEQYF. The CDR3 bases are TGTGCCAGCAGCTTAGGAGGAACCTACGAGCAGTACTTC.

The chain recombines TRBV6-1 with TRBJ2-1; the D is unclear. The CDR3 consists of 12 residues. The V and J ends lost 1 base and 5 bases respectively, with 3 bases between them. Germline V gene sequence: CDR1 MNHNS, CDR2 SASEGT. CDR3 DNA: TGTGCCAGCAGTGAAGTAGACAATGAGCAGTTCTTC. Its translation is CASSEVDNEQFF.

This clone came up once. The CDR3 sequence: CASRGPQETQYF. The CDR3, as DNA: TGTGCCAGCCGCGGGCCCCAAGAGACCCAGTACTTC. The rearrangement links TRBV12-3 or TRBV12-4 to TRBJ2-5; perhaps TRBD2 as D (5 bases). V dropped 8 bases and J dropped 1 base, with 8 bases sitting between them. The CDR3 is 12 residues long.

The chain joins TRBV7-9 to TRBJ1-2, with a tentative D call TRBD1 (5 bases). The CDR3 runs 14 residues. The V gene lost 5 bases and the J gene lost 8 bases, with 18 bases spanning the gap. Germline loops: CDR1 SEHNR, CDR2 FQNEAQ (reference sequence). The CDR3 here is CASSQSARTKGYTF. The CDR3 region has the DNA TGTGCCAGCAGCCAAAGTGCCCGGACAAAAGGCTACACCTTC.

The chain is built from TRBV7-2 and TRBJ2-3; 14 nucleotides line up with TRBD2. V gave up 1 base and J gave up 4 bases; unmatched junction bases: 4. Germline CDR1 reads SGHTA; CDR2 reads FQGNSA. The CDR3 has 17 residues. For the CDR3, the DNA is TGTGCCAGCAGCTTAGGGACTAGCGGGGGGTGGGCAGATACGCAGTATTTT. Amino acid sequence: CASSLGTSGGWADTQYF. Full variable domain (remainder filled in from reference TRBV7-2 and TRBJ2-3): GAGVSQSPSNKVTEKGKDVELRCDPISGHTALYWYRQSLGQGLEFLIYFQGNSAPDKSGLPSDRFSAERTGGSVSTLTIQRTQQEDSAVYLCASSLGTSGGWADTQYFGPGTRLTVL.

The chain combines TRBV13 with TRBJ1-1, with D unclear. Germline CDR1 is PRHDT and CDR2 is FYEKMQ (reference sequence). The CDR3 consists of 13 residues. Trimming removed 8 bases at V and 4 bases at J, with 14 bases between. CDR3 nucleotide sequence: TGTGCCAGCTACGCCCGGGTCCTCACTGAAGCTTTCTTT. Protein: CASYARVLTEAFF.

The rearrangement links TRBV5-4 to TRBJ1-2; TRBD1 matches at 7 bases. CDR3 length equals 15 residues. V shed 2 bases, J shed 7 bases, and the junction held 11 bases outside the gene matches. CDR1 SGHNT and CDR2 YYREEE come from the germline V gene (reference sequence). CDR3 protein: CASSLPTGNVFGYTF. Written as DNA, the CDR3 is TGTGCCAGCAGCTTACCGACAGGGAACGTCTTTGGCTACACCTTC.

A word on this clone: Additional DNA sequences in this sample encode the identical CDR3. The rearrangement links TRBV25-1 to TRBJ1-3, with 7 nucleotides matching TRBD1. Germline V gene data show CDR1 as MGHDK and CDR2 as SYGVNS. The CDR3 has 15 residues. J was trimmed by 4 bases and V by 3 bases; bases with no gene match: 6. The CDR3 nucleotides read TGTGCCAGCAGTGACCCAACAGGGGCAGGAAACACCATATATTTT. The encoded protein is CASSDPTGAGNTIYF.

The V and J genes are TRBV11-2 and TRBJ2-7; 7 nucleotides agree with TRBD1. V lost 6 bases, J lost 2 bases, and 10 bases stayed unmatched. Germline CDR1 reads SGHAT; CDR2 reads FQNNGV. This CDR3 region has 15 residues. CDR3 in amino acids: CASSQQGQSPYEQYF. Here the CDR3 DNA reads TGTGCCAGCAGTCAACAGGGACAGTCACCCTACGAGCAGTACTTC.

The chain uses TRBV15 and TRBJ2-7; no firm D call. The V gene's germline CDR1 is LNHNV and CDR2 YYDKDF (reference sequence). V lost 4 bases and J lost 5, with 15 bases in between. CDR3 length equals 14 residues. CDR3 sequence reads: CATSTPSWSHEQYF. The CDR3 coding sequence is TGTGCCACCAGCACCCCCAGTTGGAGTCACGAGCAGTACTTC.

There are a few counts of this clone. The chain combines TRBV6-5 with TRBJ1-2; no firm D call. CDR1 is MNHEY and CDR2 is SVGAGI in the germline V gene. Trimming removed 4 bases at V and 0 bases at J, with 9 bases between. This CDR3 contains 14 residues. The CDR3 DNA reads TGTGCCAGCAGTTTTCGAGAGGCTAACTATGGCTACACCTTC. Amino acids: CASSFREANYGYTF.

Only one count was recorded for this clone. V and J are TRBV3-1 (or the pseudogene TRBV3-2) and TRBJ1-2; D is possibly TRBD1 (6 bases). The V gene lost 4 bases and the J gene lost 0 bases, with 12 bases spanning the gap. The CDR3 is 15 residues long. Germline CDR1 LGHDT, CDR2 YNNKEL (reference sequence). The CDR3 DNA is TGTGCCAGCAGCCCAGAGGGACACCCTAACTATGGCTACACCTTC. Translated: CASSPEGHPNYGYTF.

This clone occurred once. The rearrangement links TRBV19 to TRBJ1-2; the D gene is possibly TRBD1 (5 bases). Trimming took 5 bases from V and 6 from J, leaving 13 bases between them. Germline V CDR1 and CDR2: LNHDA, SQIVND (reference sequence). This CDR3 spans 13 amino acids. The CDR3 region is CASSRAQGNGYTF. CDR3 sequence (DNA): TGTGCCAGTAGTCGGGCCCAGGGTAATGGCTACACCTTC.

The V gene is TRBV3-1 (or the pseudogene TRBV3-2), the J gene TRBJ2-7; 7 bases map to TRBD2. V shed 1 base, J shed 0 bases, and the junction held 3 bases outside the gene matches. CDR1 and CDR2 (germline): LGHDT, YNNKEL (reference sequence). There are 15 residues in the CDR3. The CDR3 region has the DNA TGTGCCAGCAGCCAAGCAGCGGGGCCCTCCTACGAGCAGTACTTC. Residues: CASSQAAGPSYEQYF.

The V gene is TRBV18, the J gene TRBJ2-7, with 8 nucleotides matching TRBD1. From germline, CDR1 is KGHSH and CDR2 LQKENI. This CDR3 is 15 amino acids long. Losses at the gene ends were 2 bases for V and 0 bases for J; bases not matched to a gene: 3. The CDR3, as DNA: TGTGCCAGCTCACCAGTGACAGGGGCCTCCTACGAGCAGTACTTC. It translates to CASSPVTGASYEQYF.

As regards this clone: A read error may produce the germline difference seen at one junction end. The CDR3 nucleotides are TGTGCCAGCAGCGTAGTAGCGGGGGGGATGGTCTTC. It encodes CASSVVAGGMVF. V is TRBV9 and J is TRBJ2-1; 11 bases map to TRBD2. This CDR3 contains 12 residues. The germline V gene has CDR1 SGDLS and CDR2 YYNGEE.

The gene calls are TRBV10-3 and TRBJ2-2, with D perhaps TRBD1 (5 bases). The CDR3 is 14 amino acids. Trimming cost V 6 bases and J 4 bases, with 12 bases left between them. The germline CDR1 and CDR2 sequences are ENHRY and SYGVKD. This chain's CDR3 is CAIRPDSPTGELFF. CDR3 coding DNA: TGTGCCATCAGGCCCGACAGCCCCACCGGGGAGCTGTTTTTT.